Below, one T cell receptor beta chain is given with its context. Trimming at V came to 6 bases and at J to 3 bases, leaving 8 bases not matched to a gene. This CDR3 spans 14 amino acids. Per the germline V gene, CDR1 is MNHNS and CDR2 is SASEGT. Libraries were prepared by immunoSEQ multiplex PCR; TCRdb keeps only in-frame clonotypes and omits some of them. The repertoire holds around 130,000 clones, with 85% to 90% as singletons. The data derive from a study of PD-1 blockade in mismatch repair-deficient tumors. The genes are TRBV6-1 and TRBJ2-7, with 7 bases aligning to TRBD1. The source material was peripheral blood, sampled approximately 72 weeks after starting pembrolizumab. The clonotype originates from an adult with mismatch repair-deficient cancer. In nucleotides, the CDR3 is TGTGCCAGCAGGGATCCGGGACAGCTCTACGAGCAGTACTTC. Translated: CASRDPGQLYEQYF.